The clone carrying this T cell receptor (beta chain) was seen ten or more times. As yet, its antigen is unknown. This sample was taken from a study of human T cells and chemical hapten exposure. Study at large: A 2 cm by 2 cm inner upper arm patch received 2% DPC for sensitization.

Study outcomes and limitations: Patch test score was positively correlated with the counts of TCRs that had expanded at PT1.

Regarding time point: patch test 1, 2 weeks after DPC sensitization. Treatment reported: therapeutic diphenylcyclopropenone sensitization with weekly scalp DPC. Before extraction, the whole blood was not fractionated, and total RNA was taken from it. A single record per CDR3 protein comes from TCRdb applying MiXCR to the RACE reads. The repertoire holds 74,000 or so distinct CDR3 sequences, with 10% as singletons. The length of the CDR3 is 15 residues. Germline assignment: CDR1 KGHSH and CDR2 LQKENI. The J segment lost 5 bases and the V segment lost 1 base, leaving 7 bases of the junction unmatched. The chain is built from TRBV18 and TRBJ2-7, with 8 positions matching TRBD2. Sample: whole blood, taken in connection with sensitization to the hapten diphenylcyclopropenone (DPC). The origin of this receptor is a woman aged 50 to 60 with alopecia areata. Some clones in this sample may be carry-over from other donors' samples. The DNA for the CDR3 is TGTGCCAGCTCACCACGAACGGGAGGGCCTAACGAGCAGTACTTC. Amino acids: CASSPRTGGPNEQYF.